These 15 T cell receptor beta chains originate from one sample sequenced in a study of T cell changes during pregnancy in multiple sclerosis. The table came from immunoSEQ multiplex PCR; TCRdb's copy has only in-frame clones and leaves some out. The sample includes 50,000 to 60,000 clones, approximately 91% seen only once; the top ten take around 0.25%. This sample comprised CD4+ T cells from peripheral blood mononuclear cells, obtained in the second trimester of pregnancy. The receptors stem from a female donor with multiple sclerosis, enrolled in a pregnancy study.

V is TRBV7-3 and J is TRBJ2-1, with 14 nucleotides matching TRBD2. The ends lost 5 bases at V and 6 bases at J; junction bases unmatched: 3. There are 15 residues in the CDR3. The germline V gene encodes CDR1 SGHTA and CDR2 FQGTGA. In DNA, the CDR3 is TGTGCCAGCAGCCGGACTAGCGGGGGGAGCAATGAGCAGTTCTTC. Translation: CASSRTSGGSNEQFF.

The chain uses TRBV18 and TRBJ1-5; tentative D call: TRBD1 (5 bases). Germline V gives CDR1 KGHSH, CDR2 LQKENI. With 3 bases removed from V and 5 bases from J, the gap between germline ends came to 11 bases. The CDR3 runs 14 residues. CDR3 sequence reads: CASSPPGGDQPQHF. For the CDR3, the DNA is TGTGCCAGCTCACCGCCCGGGGGGGATCAGCCCCAGCATTTT. Combining the CDR3 with reference TRBV18 and TRBJ1-5 gives the whole variable domain NAGVMQNPRHLVRRRGQEARLRCSPMKGHSHVYWYRQLPEEGLKFMVYLQKENIIDESGMPKERFSAEFPKEGPSILRIQQVVRGDSAAYFCASSPPGGDQPQHFGDGTRLSIL.

The rearrangement uses TRBV5-1 and TRBJ1-4, with a possible D match to TRBD1 (5 bases). CDR1 and CDR2 (germline): SGHRS, YFSETQ. The ends were cut back, 10 bases at V and 9 bases at J, with 22 bases in the middle. This CDR3 region has 14 residues. The CDR3 is CAPPGERHRKKLFF. In DNA form, the CDR3 reads TGCGCCCCCCCGGGGGAGCGACACAGGAAAAAACTGTTTTTT.

The J gene is TRBJ1-5, the V gene TRBV6-1; TRBD1 aligns across 7 bases. Germline V lookup: CDR1 MNHNS, CDR2 SASEGT. The trim removed 9 bases at V and 7 bases at J, leaving 9 bases unmatched. The length of the CDR3 is 13 residues. The CDR3 region is CASLKQGQQPQHF. The CDR3 nucleotides are TGTGCCAGTCTGAAACAGGGGCAGCAGCCCCAGCATTTT.

The chain joins TRBV30 to TRBJ2-1, with 10 bases fitting TRBD2. The germline V gene has CDR1 GTSNPN and CDR2 SVGIG (reference sequence). The CDR3 is made up of 14 amino acids. The V gene end was trimmed by 1 base and the J gene end by 9 bases; junction bases not matched to a gene: 6. This CDR3 is CAWSGQRGGVEQFF. The CDR3 DNA sequence: TGTGCCTGGAGTGGGCAGCGGGGGGGGGTTGAGCAGTTCTTC.

V usage is TRBV6-5 and J usage is TRBJ2-1; possible D gene TRBD2, 6 bases. The CDR3 is 12 amino acids. Germline V gene lookup returns CDR1 MNHEY and CDR2 SVGAGI. V dropped 6 bases and J dropped 10 bases, with 13 bases sitting between them. CDR3 in DNA: TGTGCCAGCAGACCTCCGGCGGGAGAGCAGTTCTTC. Translating gives CASRPPAGEQFF.

The V and J genes are TRBV18 and TRBJ2-1; 9 bases are a match to TRBD1. In germline, CDR1 is KGHSH, CDR2 LQKENI. This CDR3 contains 15 residues. V dropped 3 bases and J dropped 7; count of bases not matched to a gene: 7. The CDR3 here is CASSPGTGWENEQFF. The CDR3, as DNA: TGTGCCAGCTCACCCGGGACAGGGTGGGAGAATGAGCAGTTCTTC.

The chain is built from TRBV18 and TRBJ2-7, with D possibly matching TRBD2 (6 bases). Trimming cost V 2 bases and J 5 bases, with 25 bases left between them. The CDR3 is 18 amino acids. CDR1 and CDR2 from the germline V gene are KGHSH and LQKENI. The CDR3 protein is CASSPGGGGGAGWDEQYF. DNA of the CDR3: TGTGCCAGCTCACCAGGTGGTGGCGGAGGGGCGGGATGGGACGAGCAGTACTTC. Full variable domain (rest looked up from reference TRBV18 and TRBJ2-7): NAGVMQNPRHLVRRRGQEARLRCSPMKGHSHVYWYRQLPEEGLKFMVYLQKENIIDESGMPKERFSAEFPKEGPSILRIQQVVRGDSAAYFCASSPGGGGGAGWDEQYFGPGTRLTVT.

In its sample, this clone was seen a few times. The V call is TRBV5-1, the J call TRBJ2-5; TRBD1 matches 9 bases. CDR3 length: 13 amino acids. The germline V gene has CDR1 SGHRS and CDR2 YFSETQ. V lost 4 bases and J lost 5; bases outside the gene matches: 3. The CDR3 spells CASSTGGGETQYF. The CDR3 DNA follows: TGCGCCAGCAGCACAGGGGGCGGTGAGACCCAGTACTTC.

V and J are TRBV6-1 and TRBJ2-2, with 7 positions matching TRBD1. Germline CDR1 is MNHNS and CDR2 is SASEGT. The CDR3 loop spans 17 amino acids. The V segment lost 4 bases and the J segment 1 base; nucleotides outside the gene matches: 9. The CDR3 region is CASSAPSGGGNTGELFF. DNA for the CDR3: TGTGCCAGCAGTGCCCCGTCAGGGGGTGGGAACACCGGGGAGCTGTTTTTT.

This sequence joins TRBV14 and TRBJ2-7, with TRBD2 matching over 8 bases. In germline, CDR1 is SGHDN, CDR2 FVKESK. V shed 3 bases and J 10 bases; nucleotides not matched to a gene: 2. CDR3 length: 11 residues. The CDR3 DNA is TGTGCCAGCAGCCAGGGGACTAGTCAGTACTTC. Its protein product is CASSQGTSQYF.

CDR3 nucleotides: TGTGCCATCGGAGCGGGGAGCTCCTACAATGAGCAGTTCTTC. It specifies CAIGAGSSYNEQFF. V is TRBV10-3 and J is TRBJ2-1; 7 nucleotides align to TRBD2. The CDR3 has 14 amino acids. V lost 8 bases and J lost 0; bases outside the gene matches: 4. CDR1 ENHRY and CDR2 SYGVKD come from the germline V gene.

This rearrangement joins TRBV5-1 to TRBJ2-5; TRBD2 matches at 7 bases. The CDR3 has 14 amino acids. The J segment lost 4 bases and the V segment lost 5 bases, leaving 8 bases of the junction unmatched. The germline CDR1 and CDR2 sequences are SGHRS and YFSETQ. In DNA, the CDR3 is TGCGCCAGCAGGCAACCGGGAGGAGGAGAGACCCAGTACTTC. Protein product: CASRQPGGGETQYF.

This chain joins TRBV4-2 and TRBJ2-1, with 9 bases fitting TRBD2. The trim removed 2 bases at V and 3 bases at J, leaving 8 bases unmatched. Per the germline V gene, CDR1 is LGHNA and CDR2 is YNFKEQ. The CDR3 is 17 amino acids. CDR3 sequence (DNA): TGTGCCAGCAGCCAATTCTCGGCGGGGGGGATCTACAATGAGCAGTTCTTC. This encodes CASSQFSAGGIYNEQFF.

The chain joins TRBV6-5 to TRBJ1-2, with D possibly matching TRBD1 (5 bases). V was clipped by 6 bases and J by 8 bases, with 13 bases between them. The CDR3 loop spans 12 amino acids. CDR1 and CDR2 from the germline V gene are MNHEY and SVGAGI. CDR3 sequence reads: CASRFIKGGYTF. In DNA form, the CDR3 reads TGTGCCAGCAGATTCATTAAGGGGGGCTACACCTTC.